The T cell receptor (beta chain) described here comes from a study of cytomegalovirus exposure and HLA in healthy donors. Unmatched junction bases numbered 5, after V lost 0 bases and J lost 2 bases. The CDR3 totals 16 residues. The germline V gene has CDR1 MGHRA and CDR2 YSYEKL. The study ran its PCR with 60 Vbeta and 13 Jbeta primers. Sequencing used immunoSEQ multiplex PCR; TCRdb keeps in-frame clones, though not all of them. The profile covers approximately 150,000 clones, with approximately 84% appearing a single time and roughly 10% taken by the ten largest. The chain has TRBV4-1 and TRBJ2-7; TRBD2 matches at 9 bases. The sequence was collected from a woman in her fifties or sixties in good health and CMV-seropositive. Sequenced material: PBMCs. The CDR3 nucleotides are TGCGCCAGCAGCCAAGATATTAGCGGGGGTACCTACGAGCAGTACTTC. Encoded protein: CASSQDISGGTYEQYF.